This TCR beta chain was obtained from a study of T cells in Graves' hyperthyroidism and ophthalmopathy. It was RNA transcripts that yielded the amplified TCR beta CDR3 regions. A set of HTBI primers served as the primers for a first-round RT-PCR of the TCR CDR3. TCRdb reanalysed the multiplex PCR reads using MiXCR and keeps one entry per CDR3 protein. The repertoire holds approximately 95,000 distinct CDR3 sequences, approximately 40% seen once, with roughly 10% in the top ten. After removal of 4 bases from V and 5 bases from J, the junction contained 7 bases not matched to a gene. Germline V gene sequence: CDR1 SGHRS, CDR2 YFSETQ. The CDR3 spans 15 residues.

The sequence came from a woman younger than 45 with Graves' hyperthyroidism. V and J are TRBV5-1 and TRBJ2-5, with 11 positions matching TRBD1. The sequencing input was peripheral blood or thyroid tissue (not recorded which). The CDR3 DNA reads TGCGCCAGCAGCCAGGGACAGGGGGAGGGTGAGACCCAGTACTTC. Translating gives CASSQGQGEGETQYF.